Shown below are 29 T cell receptor beta chains from a single sample sequenced in a study of blood T cell repertoires in COVID-19. Using immunoSEQ multiplex PCR, the repertoire was profiled, and TCRdb retains in-frame clones only, with some absent. The repertoire holds around 100,000 clones, roughly 92% seen once, with around 1.9% in the top ten. The specimen was peripheral blood. The source of these receptors is a woman aged 45 to 65 with COVID-19, enrolled during active disease.

This clone was recorded a few times. This chain uses TRBV11-2 with TRBJ2-1, with 12 bases identical to TRBD2. The germline CDR1 and CDR2 sequences are SGHAT and FQNNGV. The V segment lost 1 base and the J segment 9 bases; nucleotides outside the gene matches: 7. The CDR3 totals 16 residues. Written as DNA, the CDR3 is TGTGCCAGCAGCTTAGTAGGGTCTAGCGGGGGGGTTGAGCAGTTCTTC. This gives the protein CASSLVGSSGGVEQFF.

This clone has just one count. The chain recombines TRBV19 with TRBJ1-2; TRBD1 might be the D (6 bases). Trimming cost V 5 bases and J 4 bases, with 17 bases left between them. This CDR3 has 15 amino acids. Germline values: CDR1 LNHDA, CDR2 SQIVND (reference sequence). In nucleotides, the CDR3 is TGTGCCAGTAGTTTACCAATGGACAGACTCTATGGCTACACCTTC. Residues: CASSLPMDRLYGYTF.

The gene calls are TRBV27 and TRBJ1-3, with no clear D. Trimming pared 6 bases from V and 3 bases from J, leaving 21 bases between. There are 17 residues in the CDR3. Germline assignment: CDR1 MNHEY and CDR2 SMNVEV (reference sequence). CDR3 nucleotides: TGTGCCAGCAGAAAAAGTTTAATCGCCCAGGATGGAAACACCATATATTTT. Translation gives CASRKSLIAQDGNTIYF.

Written as DNA, the CDR3 is TGTGCCAGCAGCTTGAGAGAGACCCAGTACTTC. Protein sequence: CASSLRETQYF. This chain uses TRBV11-2 with TRBJ2-5; D is uncertain. Per the germline V gene, CDR1 is SGHAT and CDR2 is FQNNGV. The V end was cut by 3 bases, the J end by 4 bases, with 3 bases between. This CDR3 is 11 amino acids long.

This sequence joins TRBV30 and TRBJ1-5, with D tentatively TRBD1 (5 bases). This CDR3 region has 14 residues. V lost 3 bases, J lost 2 bases, and 11 bases lay in between. CDR1 is GTSNPN and CDR2 is SVGIG in the germline V gene (reference sequence). CDR3 region: CAWRDSWGNQPQHF. Written as DNA, the CDR3 is TGTGCCTGGAGAGACAGCTGGGGCAATCAGCCCCAGCATTTT. The full variable domain, completed using reference TRBV30 and TRBJ1-5, is SQTIHQWPATLVQPVGSPLSLECTVEGTSNPNLYWYRQAAGRGLQLLFYSVGIGQISSEVPQNLSASRPQDRQFILSSKKLLLSDSGFYLCAWRDSWGNQPQHFGDGTRLSIL.

The chain has TRBV10-2 and TRBJ2-2; TRBD2 aligns across 11 bases. This CDR3 comprises 13 residues. V lost 10 bases to trimming and J lost 7 bases; unmatched junction nucleotides: 5. Per the germline V gene, CDR1 is WSHSY and CDR2 is SAAADI. The CDR3: CAISGGANGELFF. DNA for the CDR3: TGCGCCATTAGCGGGGGGGCAAACGGGGAGCTGTTTTTT.

Note on this clone: One junction end does not reproduce the germline sequence, and a read error may be involved. This chain links TRBV6-5 with TRBJ2-2; TRBD2 aligns across 7 bases. Germline V lookup: CDR1 MNHEY, CDR2 SVGAGI. The CDR3 is 15 residues long. For the CDR3, the DNA is TGTGCCAGCAGTGACTCTAGCGGAAGGGGCGGGGAGCTGTTTTTT. It translates to CASSDSSGRGGELFF.

The chain is built from TRBV15 and TRBJ1-5; the match to TRBD1 covers 8 bases. V shed 2 bases, J shed 0 bases, and the junction held 6 bases outside the gene matches. Germline lookup yields CDR1 LNHNV and CDR2 YYDKDF (reference sequence). There are 17 residues in the CDR3. CDR3 sequence: CATSRRTGGNSNQPQHF. DNA for the CDR3: TGTGCCACCAGCAGACGCACAGGGGGTAATAGCAATCAGCCCCAGCATTTT.

V usage is TRBV4-1 and J usage is TRBJ2-5; D not resolved. The CDR3 runs to 14 residues. Germline CDR1 and CDR2: MGHRA and YSYEKL. V was shortened by 0 bases and J by 1 base, with 6 bases between the two germline ends. The CDR3 is CASSQDFVQETQYF. The CDR3 nucleotides are TGCGCCAGCAGCCAAGATTTCGTCCAAGAGACCCAGTACTTC.

This clone was recorded only once. The rearrangement uses TRBV27 and TRBJ1-6; 7 bases are shared with TRBD1. V was pared by 5 bases and J by 9 bases, with 10 bases of the junction left unmatched. This CDR3 region has 15 residues. CDR1 is MNHEY and CDR2 is SMNVEV in the germline V gene (reference sequence). CDR3 DNA sequence: TGTGCCAGCAGTCTCCAGGGGACAGAATCTTCACCCCTCCACTTT. This sequence encodes CASSLQGTESSPLHF.

The CDR3 nucleotides read TGTGCCTGGAGGGGACAGGGAAGCAATCAGCCCCAGCATTTT. It translates to CAWRGQGSNQPQHF. The rearrangement links TRBV30 to TRBJ1-5; TRBD1 aligns across 9 bases. The V and J ends lost 3 bases and 1 base, in that order; junction bases with no gene match: 1. CDR1 and CDR2 (germline): GTSNPN, SVGIG (reference sequence). This CDR3 is 14 amino acids long.

The chain has TRBV14 and TRBJ1-2, with D possibly being TRBD1 (6 bases). The CDR3 totals 15 residues. The germline CDR1 and CDR2 sequences are SGHDN and FVKESK. V was clipped by 4 bases and J by 3 bases, with 15 bases between them. The CDR3 sequence: CASSLYRDTYYGYTF. CDR3 coding DNA: TGTGCCAGCAGCCTCTACCGGGACACCTACTATGGCTACACCTTC.

The gene calls are TRBV18 and TRBJ1-1; 7 positions match TRBD1. CDR3 size: 16 residues. Losses at the gene ends were 4 bases for V and 0 bases for J; bases not matched to a gene: 8. Per germline, CDR1 KGHSH and CDR2 LQKENI. CDR3: CASSLGDSDLNTEAFF. The CDR3 nucleotides are TGTGCCAGCTCACTCGGGGACAGCGACTTGAACACTGAAGCTTTCTTT.

The chain has TRBV10-3 and TRBJ1-2; the D gene is possibly TRBD1 (5 bases). CDR1 is ENHRY, CDR2 SYGVKD, per germline. The CDR3 runs 14 residues. Between the trimmed V and J ends, which lost 4 bases and 7 bases, there was a span of 16 bases. The CDR3 DNA follows: TGTGCCATCAGTGTGGACCAGGGAATCGGTGGCTACACCTTC. Translating gives CAISVDQGIGGYTF.

This chain links TRBV5-1 with TRBJ1-1; 7 nucleotides match TRBD1. Germline V lookup: CDR1 SGHRS, CDR2 YFSETQ. The CDR3 length is 13 residues. V was pared by 5 bases and J by 3 bases, with 4 bases of the junction left unmatched. The CDR3 nucleotides read TGCGCCAGCAGAGGTGACAGGGACACTGAAGCTTTCTTT. Translation gives CASRGDRDTEAFF.

The CDR3 protein is CASSAVTGTGGVNIQYF. For the CDR3, the DNA is TGTGCCAGCAGTGCGGTTACCGGGACAGGGGGAGTAAACATTCAGTACTTC. This chain joins TRBV9 and TRBJ2-4, with 11 bases lining up with TRBD1. The CDR3 length is 17 residues. With V trimmed by 5 bases and J by 6 bases, 13 bases remained unmatched. Germline V lookup: CDR1 SGDLS, CDR2 YYNGEE.

The chain recombines TRBV15 with TRBJ2-7; the match to TRBD1 covers 8 bases. CDR1 and CDR2 from the germline V gene are LNHNV and YYDKDF (reference sequence). The CDR3 covers 15 residues. The V gene end was trimmed by 3 bases and the J gene end by 5 bases; junction bases not matched to a gene: 9. The DNA for the CDR3 is TGTGCCACCAGCAGGAAAATAGGACAGGGAGACGAGCAGTACGTC. This sequence encodes CATSRKIGQGDEQYV.

This chain joins TRBV19 and TRBJ1-2; 9 nucleotides agree with TRBD1. V lost 3 bases to trimming and J lost 3 bases; unmatched junction nucleotides: 2. In germline, CDR1 is LNHDA, CDR2 SQIVND (reference sequence). CDR3 length equals 14 residues. DNA for the CDR3: TGTGCCAGTAGTATCGGACAGGGGTACTATGGCTACACCTTC. Amino acids: CASSIGQGYYGYTF.

This clone was observed a single time. The V call is TRBV23-1, the J call TRBJ1-4; the match to TRBD1 covers 7 bases. TRBV23-1 is placed among ORFs of uncertain function. This CDR3 has 16 amino acids. Trimming cost V 6 bases and J 3 bases; bases outside gene matches: 10. CDR3 loop: CASRHVRGVANEKLFF. CDR3 coding DNA: TGCGCCAGCAGACACGTCAGGGGGGTTGCTAATGAAAAACTGTTTTTT.

The chain employs TRBV30 and TRBJ2-7; D is perhaps TRBD2 (5 bases). V dropped 2 bases and J dropped 4 bases, with 21 bases sitting between them. CDR1 GTSNPN and CDR2 SVGIG come from the germline V gene (reference sequence). The CDR3 has 16 amino acids. The CDR3 bases are TGTGCCTGGAGTAGAGGACTTCCCGCCGCAGGATACGAGCAGTACTTC. Protein: CAWSRGLPAAGYEQYF.

CDR3 bases: TGTGCCAGCAGCTTAGGTCGGGAGCAGTACGTC. Protein: CASSLGREQYV. J is TRBJ2-7 and V is TRBV11-2, with D uncertain. The CDR3 has 11 amino acids. V lost 1 base and J 7 bases, leaving 5 bases between the germline ends. Germline V CDR1 and CDR2: SGHAT, FQNNGV.

The chain joins TRBV6-5 to TRBJ1-2; 7 bases agree with TRBD1. This CDR3 is 13 amino acids long. V gave up 11 bases and J gave up 1 base; unmatched junction bases: 7. Germline lookup yields CDR1 MNHEY and CDR2 SVGAGI. DNA of the CDR3: TGTGCCGGGGGGTACAGGGGTAACTATGGCTACACCTTC. Its protein product is CAGGYRGNYGYTF.

This chain uses TRBV10-1 with TRBJ1-3; D call uncertain. With 5 bases removed from V and 0 bases from J, the gap between germline ends came to 11 bases. Germline values: CDR1 WNHNN, CDR2 SYGVQD (reference sequence). This CDR3 comprises 15 residues. CDR3 region: CASSPNTFSGNTIYF. The CDR3 nucleotides are TGCGCCAGCAGTCCTAATACTTTCTCTGGAAACACCATATATTTT.

This chain joins TRBV6-1 and TRBJ1-6, with 9 nucleotides matching TRBD1. There are 19 residues in the CDR3. J lost 0 bases, V lost 1 base, and 7 bases had no gene match. Per germline, CDR1 MNHNS and CDR2 SASEGT. The CDR3 nucleotides are TGTGCCAGCAGTGAAGAGGGGACAGGGTTAAGCTCCTATAATTCACCCCTCCACTTT. It translates to CASSEEGTGLSSYNSPLHF.

This chain uses TRBV19 with TRBJ2-7; D unclear. The ends were cut back, 5 bases at V and 2 bases at J, with 16 bases in the middle. CDR3 size: 15 residues. Germline CDR1 reads LNHDA; CDR2 reads SQIVND (reference sequence). In DNA form, the CDR3 reads TGTGCCAGTAGTTTGTTCCACTCCCTTACCTACGAGCAGTACTTC. Amino acid sequence: CASSLFHSLTYEQYF.

The chain is built from TRBV14 and TRBJ2-3, with 7 bases identical to TRBD1. V shed 4 bases and J 2 bases; nucleotides not matched to a gene: 6. This CDR3 is 15 amino acids long. The germline gives CDR1 SGHDN, CDR2 FVKESK. The CDR3 here is CASSPDRTSTDTQYF. CDR3 DNA sequence: TGTGCCAGCAGCCCGGACAGGACCTCCACAGATACGCAGTATTTT. The variable domain in full, with the rest retrieved from reference TRBV14 and TRBJ2-3, is EAGVTQFPSHSVIEKGQTVTLRCDPISGHDNLYWYRRVMGKEIKFLLHFVKESKQDESGMPNNRFLAERTGGTYSTLKVQPAELEDSGVYFCASSPDRTSTDTQYFGPGTRLTVL.

The chain carries TRBV6-5 and TRBJ1-5; TRBD1 might be the D (5 bases). Germline loops: CDR1 MNHEY, CDR2 SVGAGI. V was cut by 4 bases and J by 2 bases, with 15 bases left in between. The CDR3 is 16 residues long. CDR3 in amino acids: CASSLTGAGGNQPQHF. In DNA form, the CDR3 reads TGTGCCAGCAGTTTAACAGGCGCGGGGGGCAATCAGCCCCAGCATTTT.

This chain uses TRBV4-3 with TRBJ1-2, with TRBD1 identical over 9 bases. The J segment lost 3 bases and the V segment lost 1 base, leaving 3 bases of the junction unmatched. Germline-derived CDR1 and CDR2 are LGHNA and YSLEER. The CDR3 runs to 15 residues. The CDR3 bases are TGCGCCAGCAGCCAAGTAACAGGGGGCTACTATGGCTACACCTTC. Translated, it gives CASSQVTGGYYGYTF.

CDR3 sequence: CASSSGTGYQPQHF. The CDR3 DNA follows: TGTGCCAGCAGTTCCGGGACAGGGTATCAGCCCCAGCATTTT. The chain is built from TRBV5-8 and TRBJ1-5; 9 bases fit TRBD1. Germline assignment: CDR1 SGHTS and CDR2 YDEGEE. Unmatched junction bases numbered 5, after V lost 5 bases and J lost 5 bases. The CDR3 extends over 14 amino acids.